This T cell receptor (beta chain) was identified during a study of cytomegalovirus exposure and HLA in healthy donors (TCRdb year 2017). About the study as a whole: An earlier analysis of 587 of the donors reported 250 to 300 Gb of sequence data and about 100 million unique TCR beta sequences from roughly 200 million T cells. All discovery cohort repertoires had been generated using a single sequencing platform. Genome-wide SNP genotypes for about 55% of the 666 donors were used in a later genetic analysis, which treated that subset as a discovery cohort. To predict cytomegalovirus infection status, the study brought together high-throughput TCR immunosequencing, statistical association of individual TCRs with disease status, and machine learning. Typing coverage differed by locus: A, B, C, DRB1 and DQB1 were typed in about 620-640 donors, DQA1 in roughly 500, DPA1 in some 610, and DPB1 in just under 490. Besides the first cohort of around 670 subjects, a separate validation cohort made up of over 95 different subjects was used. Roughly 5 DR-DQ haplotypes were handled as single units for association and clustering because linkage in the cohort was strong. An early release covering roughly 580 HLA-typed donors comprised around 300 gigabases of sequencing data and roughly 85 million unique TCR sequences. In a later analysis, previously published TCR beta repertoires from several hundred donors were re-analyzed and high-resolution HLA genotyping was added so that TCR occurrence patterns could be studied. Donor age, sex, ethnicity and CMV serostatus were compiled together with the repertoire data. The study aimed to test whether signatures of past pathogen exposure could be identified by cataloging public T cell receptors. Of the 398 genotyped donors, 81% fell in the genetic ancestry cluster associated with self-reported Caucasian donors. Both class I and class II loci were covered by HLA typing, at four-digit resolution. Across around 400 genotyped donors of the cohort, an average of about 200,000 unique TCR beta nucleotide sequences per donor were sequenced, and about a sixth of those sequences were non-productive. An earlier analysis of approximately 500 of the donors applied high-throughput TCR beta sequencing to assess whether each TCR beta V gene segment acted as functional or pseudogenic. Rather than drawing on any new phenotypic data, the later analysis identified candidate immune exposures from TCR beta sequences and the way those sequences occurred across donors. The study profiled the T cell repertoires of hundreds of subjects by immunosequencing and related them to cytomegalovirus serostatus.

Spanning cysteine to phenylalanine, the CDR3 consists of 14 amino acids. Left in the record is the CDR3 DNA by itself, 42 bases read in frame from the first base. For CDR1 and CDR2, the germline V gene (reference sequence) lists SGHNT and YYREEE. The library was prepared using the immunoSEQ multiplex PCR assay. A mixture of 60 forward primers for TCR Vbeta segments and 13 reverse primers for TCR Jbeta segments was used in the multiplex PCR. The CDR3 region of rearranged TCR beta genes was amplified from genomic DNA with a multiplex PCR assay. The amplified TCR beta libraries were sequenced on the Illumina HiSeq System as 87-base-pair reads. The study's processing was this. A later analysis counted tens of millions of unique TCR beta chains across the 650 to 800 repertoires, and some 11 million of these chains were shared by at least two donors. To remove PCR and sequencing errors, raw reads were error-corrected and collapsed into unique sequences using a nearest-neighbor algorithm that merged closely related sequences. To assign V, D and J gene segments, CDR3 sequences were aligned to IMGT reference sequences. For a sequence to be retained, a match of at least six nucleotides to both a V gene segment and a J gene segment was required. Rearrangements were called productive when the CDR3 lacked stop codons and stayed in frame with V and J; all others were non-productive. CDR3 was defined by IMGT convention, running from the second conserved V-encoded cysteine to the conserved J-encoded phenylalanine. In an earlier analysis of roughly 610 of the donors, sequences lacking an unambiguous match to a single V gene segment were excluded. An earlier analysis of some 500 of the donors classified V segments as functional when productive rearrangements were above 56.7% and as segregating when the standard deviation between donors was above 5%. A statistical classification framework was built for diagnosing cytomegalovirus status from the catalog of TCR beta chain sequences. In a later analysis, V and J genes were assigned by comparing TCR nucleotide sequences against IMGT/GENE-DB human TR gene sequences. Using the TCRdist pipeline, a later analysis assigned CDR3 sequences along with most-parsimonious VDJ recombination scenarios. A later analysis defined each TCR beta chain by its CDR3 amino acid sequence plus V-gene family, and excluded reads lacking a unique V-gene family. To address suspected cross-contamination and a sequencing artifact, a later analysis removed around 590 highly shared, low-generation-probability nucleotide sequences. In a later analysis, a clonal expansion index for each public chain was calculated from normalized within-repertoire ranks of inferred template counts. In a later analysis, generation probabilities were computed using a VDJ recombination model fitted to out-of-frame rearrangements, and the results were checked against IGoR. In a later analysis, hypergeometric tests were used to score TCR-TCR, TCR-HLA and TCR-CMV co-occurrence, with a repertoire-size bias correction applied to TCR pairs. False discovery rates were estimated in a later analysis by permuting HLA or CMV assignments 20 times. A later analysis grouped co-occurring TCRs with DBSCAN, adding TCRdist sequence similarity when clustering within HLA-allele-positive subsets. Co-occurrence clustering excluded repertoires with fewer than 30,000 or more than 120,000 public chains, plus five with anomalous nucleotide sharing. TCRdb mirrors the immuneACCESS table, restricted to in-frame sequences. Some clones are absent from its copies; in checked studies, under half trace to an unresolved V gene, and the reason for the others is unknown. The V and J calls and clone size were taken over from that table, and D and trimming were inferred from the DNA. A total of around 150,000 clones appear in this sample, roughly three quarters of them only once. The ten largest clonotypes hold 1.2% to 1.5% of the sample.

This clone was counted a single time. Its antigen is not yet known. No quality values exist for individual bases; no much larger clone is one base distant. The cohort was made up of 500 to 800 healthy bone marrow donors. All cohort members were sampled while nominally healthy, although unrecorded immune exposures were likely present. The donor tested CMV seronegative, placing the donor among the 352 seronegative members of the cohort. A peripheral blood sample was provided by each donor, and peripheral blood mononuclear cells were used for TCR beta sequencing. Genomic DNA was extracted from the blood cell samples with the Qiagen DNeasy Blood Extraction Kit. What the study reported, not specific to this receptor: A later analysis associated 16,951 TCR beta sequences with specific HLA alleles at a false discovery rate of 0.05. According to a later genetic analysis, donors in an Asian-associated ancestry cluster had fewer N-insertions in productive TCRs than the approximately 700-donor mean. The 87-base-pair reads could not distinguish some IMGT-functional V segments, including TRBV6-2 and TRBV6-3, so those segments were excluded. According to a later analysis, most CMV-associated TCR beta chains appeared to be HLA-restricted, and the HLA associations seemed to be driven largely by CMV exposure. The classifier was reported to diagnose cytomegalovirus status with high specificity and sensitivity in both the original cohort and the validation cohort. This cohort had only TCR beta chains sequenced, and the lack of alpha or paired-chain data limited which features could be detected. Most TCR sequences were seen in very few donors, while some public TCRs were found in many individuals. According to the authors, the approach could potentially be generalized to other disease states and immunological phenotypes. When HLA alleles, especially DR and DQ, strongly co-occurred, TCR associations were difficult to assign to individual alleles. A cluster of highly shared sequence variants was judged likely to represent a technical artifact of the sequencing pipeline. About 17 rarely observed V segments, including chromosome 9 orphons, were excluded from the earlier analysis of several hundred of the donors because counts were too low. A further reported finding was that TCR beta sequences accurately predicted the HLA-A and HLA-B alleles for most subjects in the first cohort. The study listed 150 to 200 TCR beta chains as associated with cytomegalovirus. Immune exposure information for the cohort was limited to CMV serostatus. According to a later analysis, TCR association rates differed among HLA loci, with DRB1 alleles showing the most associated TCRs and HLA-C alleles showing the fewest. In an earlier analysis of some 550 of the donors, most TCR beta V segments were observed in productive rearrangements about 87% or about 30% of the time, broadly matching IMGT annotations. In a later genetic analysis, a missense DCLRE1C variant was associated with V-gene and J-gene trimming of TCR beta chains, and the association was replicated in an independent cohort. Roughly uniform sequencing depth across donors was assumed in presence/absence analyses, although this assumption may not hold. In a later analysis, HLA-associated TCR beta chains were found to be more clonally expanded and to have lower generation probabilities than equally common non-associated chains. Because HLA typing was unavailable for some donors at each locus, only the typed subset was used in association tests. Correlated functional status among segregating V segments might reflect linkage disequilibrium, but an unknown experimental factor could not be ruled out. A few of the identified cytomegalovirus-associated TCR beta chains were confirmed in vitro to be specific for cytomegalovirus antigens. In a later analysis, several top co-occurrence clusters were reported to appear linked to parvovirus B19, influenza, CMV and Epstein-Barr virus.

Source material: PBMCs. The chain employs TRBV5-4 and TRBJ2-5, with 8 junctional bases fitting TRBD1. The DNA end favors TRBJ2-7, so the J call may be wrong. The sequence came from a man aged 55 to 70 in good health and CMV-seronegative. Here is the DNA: TGTGCCAGCAGTCGGACAGGGCGGACCTACGAGCAGTACTTC. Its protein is CASSRTGRTYEQYF.